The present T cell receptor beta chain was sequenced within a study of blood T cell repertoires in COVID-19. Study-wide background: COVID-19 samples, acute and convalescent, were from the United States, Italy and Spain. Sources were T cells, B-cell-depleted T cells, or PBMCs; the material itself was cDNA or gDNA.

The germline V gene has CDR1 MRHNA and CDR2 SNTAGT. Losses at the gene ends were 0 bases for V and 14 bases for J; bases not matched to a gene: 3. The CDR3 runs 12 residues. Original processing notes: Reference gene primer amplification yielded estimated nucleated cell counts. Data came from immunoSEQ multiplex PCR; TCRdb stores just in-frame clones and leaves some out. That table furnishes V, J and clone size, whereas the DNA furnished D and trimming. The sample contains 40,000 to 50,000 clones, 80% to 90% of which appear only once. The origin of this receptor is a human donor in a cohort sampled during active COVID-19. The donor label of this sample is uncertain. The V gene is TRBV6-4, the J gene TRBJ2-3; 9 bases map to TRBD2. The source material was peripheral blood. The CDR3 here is CASSDSGTSLYF. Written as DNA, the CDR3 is TGTGCCAGCAGTGACTCGGGGACTAGCCTGTATTTT.